This entry describes one T cell receptor (beta chain). The data derive from a study of blood T cell repertoires in COVID-19. The CDR3 spans 17 residues. CDR1 and CDR2 (germline): MDHEN, SYDVKM. Trimming took 3 bases from V and 2 from J; bases not matched to a gene: 7. Using immunoSEQ multiplex PCR, the repertoire was profiled, and TCRdb retains in-frame clones only, with some absent. The table has some 220,000 clones, about 88% seen once. This sequence was found in a man aged 45-65 years who had recovered from COVID-19. Material: peripheral blood. The gene calls are TRBV28 and TRBJ2-5, with 12 bases aligning to TRBD2. This CDR3 is CASSLGGLAGIQETQYF. CDR3 bases: TGTGCCAGCAGTTTGGGCGGACTAGCGGGGATTCAAGAGACCCAGTACTTC.